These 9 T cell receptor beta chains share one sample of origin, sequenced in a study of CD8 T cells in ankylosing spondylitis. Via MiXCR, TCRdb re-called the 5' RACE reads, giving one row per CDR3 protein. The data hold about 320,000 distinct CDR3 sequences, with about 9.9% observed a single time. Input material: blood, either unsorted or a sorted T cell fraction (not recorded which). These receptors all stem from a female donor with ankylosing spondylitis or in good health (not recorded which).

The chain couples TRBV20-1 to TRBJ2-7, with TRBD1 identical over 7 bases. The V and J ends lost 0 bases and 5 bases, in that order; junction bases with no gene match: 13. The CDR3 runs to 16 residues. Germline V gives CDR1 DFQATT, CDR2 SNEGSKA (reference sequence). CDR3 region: CSARDNRGVPLNEQYF. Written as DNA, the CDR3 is TGCAGTGCTAGAGATAACAGGGGAGTCCCCCTGAACGAGCAGTACTTC.

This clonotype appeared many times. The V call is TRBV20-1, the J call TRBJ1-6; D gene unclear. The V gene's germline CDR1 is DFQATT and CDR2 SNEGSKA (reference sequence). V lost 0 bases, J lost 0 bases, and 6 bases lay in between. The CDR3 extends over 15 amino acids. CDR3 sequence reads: CSAREEGSYNSPLHF. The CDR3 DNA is TGCAGTGCTAGAGAGGAGGGCTCCTATAATTCACCCCTCCACTTT.

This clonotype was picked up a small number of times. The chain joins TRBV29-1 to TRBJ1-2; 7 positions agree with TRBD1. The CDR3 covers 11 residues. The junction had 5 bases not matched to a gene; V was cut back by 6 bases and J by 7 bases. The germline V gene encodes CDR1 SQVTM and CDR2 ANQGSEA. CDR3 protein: CSVPSGGGYTF. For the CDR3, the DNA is TGCAGCGTCCCGTCAGGGGGTGGCTACACCTTC.

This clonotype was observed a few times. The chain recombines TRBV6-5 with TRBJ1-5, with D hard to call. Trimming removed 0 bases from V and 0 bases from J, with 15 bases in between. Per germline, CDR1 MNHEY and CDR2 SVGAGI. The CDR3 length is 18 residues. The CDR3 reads CASSYSSVSVRSNQPQHF. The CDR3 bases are TGTGCCAGCAGTTACTCGAGCGTATCGGTTCGTAGCAATCAGCCCCAGCATTTT.

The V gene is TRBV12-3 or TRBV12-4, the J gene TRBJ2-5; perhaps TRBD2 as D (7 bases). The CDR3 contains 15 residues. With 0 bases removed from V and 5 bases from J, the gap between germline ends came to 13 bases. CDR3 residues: CASSLARGGGETQYF. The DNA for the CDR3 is TGTGCCAGCAGTTTAGCGCGCGGGGGCGGTGAGACCCAGTACTTC.

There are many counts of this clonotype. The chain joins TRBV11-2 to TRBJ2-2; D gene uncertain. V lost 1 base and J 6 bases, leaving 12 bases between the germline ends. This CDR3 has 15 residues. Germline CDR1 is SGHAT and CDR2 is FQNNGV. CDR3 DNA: TGTGCCAGCAGCTTAGTGGGATCACGGCCCGGGGAGCTGTTTTTT. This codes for CASSLVGSRPGELFF.

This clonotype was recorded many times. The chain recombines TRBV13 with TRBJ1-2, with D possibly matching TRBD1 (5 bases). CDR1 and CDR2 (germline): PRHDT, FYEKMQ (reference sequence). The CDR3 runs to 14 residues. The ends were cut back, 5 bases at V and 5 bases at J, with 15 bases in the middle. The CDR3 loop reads CASSMRGGGYGYTF. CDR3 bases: TGTGCCAGCAGCATGCGCGGGGGTGGTTATGGCTACACCTTC.

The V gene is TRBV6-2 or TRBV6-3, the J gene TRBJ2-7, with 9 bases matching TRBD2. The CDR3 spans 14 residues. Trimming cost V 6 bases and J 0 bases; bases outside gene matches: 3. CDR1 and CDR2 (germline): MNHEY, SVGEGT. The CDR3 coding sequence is TGTGCCAGCAGAGATAGCGGGAGCTCCTACGAGCAGTACTTC. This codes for CASRDSGSSYEQYF.

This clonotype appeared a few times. CDR3 loop: CASSLAVGQGKQYF. In nucleotides, the CDR3 is TGTGCCAGCAGCTTAGCGGTGGGACAGGGGAAGCAGTACTTC. The rearrangement uses TRBV7-8 and TRBJ2-7, with 10 bases fitting TRBD1. The CDR3 has 14 residues. In germline, CDR1 is SGHVS, CDR2 FQNEAQ. Trimming took 0 bases from V and 8 from J; bases not matched to a gene: 4.